Below are 8 T cell receptor beta chains sequenced from a single sample in a study of T cells after yellow fever vaccination. Using its own MiXCR run on the 5' RACE reads, TCRdb lists one record per CDR3 protein. The repertoire includes 250,000 to 350,000 distinct CDR3 sequences, approximately 10% of them detected once, and approximately 3.5% sits in the top ten. The sample in question was CD4+ T cells sorted from PBMCs, obtained 5 days after the yellow fever booster vaccination. The source of these receptors is a man younger than 35 who received the YFV17D yellow fever vaccine.

This clonotype was detected a few times. The gene calls are TRBV15 and TRBJ1-4, with 7 bases matching TRBD1. J lost 0 bases, V lost 4 bases, and 2 bases had no gene match. This CDR3 region has 15 residues. Germline V gene sequence: CDR1 LNHNV, CDR2 YYDKDF (reference sequence). The DNA for the CDR3 is TGTGCCACCAGCAACAGGGGATCAACTAATGAAAAACTGTTTTTT. Translation: CATSNRGSTNEKLFF.

The V call is TRBV7-6, the J call TRBJ1-2; D is uncertain. The CDR3 extends over 15 amino acids. V lost 4 bases and J 7 bases, leaving 19 bases between the germline ends. Germline V gene data show CDR1 as SGHVS and CDR2 as FNYEAQ. The DNA for the CDR3 is TGTGCCAGCAGCTCTGCCCCCTGGGGTCCGGCTGGCTACACCTTC. It specifies CASSSAPWGPAGYTF.

The rearrangement links TRBV15 to TRBJ2-3, with 10 bases identical to TRBD2. CDR1 and CDR2 (germline): LNHNV, YYDKDF (reference sequence). Unmatched junction bases numbered 7, after V lost 2 bases and J lost 2 bases. The CDR3 is 17 amino acids. The CDR3 loop reads CATSRSTSGDNTDTQYF. CDR3 nucleotides: TGTGCCACCAGCAGATCCACTAGCGGGGACAACACAGATACGCAGTATTTT.

The gene calls are TRBV4-2 and TRBJ2-5; 11 positions match TRBD2. CDR3 length equals 15 residues. V shed 4 bases and J 3 bases; nucleotides not matched to a gene: 4. Germline CDR1 LGHNA, CDR2 YNFKEQ. This CDR3 reads CASSLQGLAEETQYF. The CDR3 coding sequence is TGTGCCAGCAGCCTCCAGGGACTAGCGGAAGAGACCCAGTACTTC.

The genes are TRBV28 and TRBJ2-1; TRBD2 aligns across 9 bases. The CDR3 totals 17 residues. V was pared by 5 bases and J by 5 bases, with 13 bases of the junction left unmatched. Germline assignment: CDR1 MDHEN and CDR2 SYDVKM. The CDR3 nucleotides read TGTGCCAGCAGTCAACCTCTGAGCGGGGGGCCTAACAATGAGCAGTTCTTC. This translates into CASSQPLSGGPNNEQFF.

This clonotype was detected a few times. This sequence joins TRBV11-2 and TRBJ1-2; D is undetermined. V lost 5 bases to trimming and J lost 4 bases, with 14 bases between them. CDR1 and CDR2 (germline): SGHAT, FQNNGV. CDR3 length: 14 amino acids. CDR3 sequence (DNA): TGTGCCAGCAGCCGAGCCGTGAGTCCCTATGGCTACACCTTC. Protein product: CASSRAVSPYGYTF.

The rearrangement joins TRBV5-1 to TRBJ2-7; D is uncertain. CDR1 is SGHRS and CDR2 is YFSETQ in the germline V gene. CDR3 length: 15 residues. In DNA form, the CDR3 reads TGCGCCAGCAGCTCAGGTGCCGCGAGCTCCTACAAGCAGTACGTC. This translates into CASSSGAASSYKQYV.

In this sample, this clonotype turned up a few times. The gene calls are TRBV12-3 or TRBV12-4 and TRBJ1-1; a weak D match, TRBD1 (5 bases). This CDR3 contains 13 residues. Trimming removed 7 bases from V and 0 bases from J, with 9 bases in between. CDR3 amino acids: CASTRQMNTEAFF. The CDR3 nucleotides read TGTGCCAGCACCCGACAGATGAACACTGAAGCTTTCTTT.